Listed below are T cell receptor beta chains from one sample, sequenced in a study of blood T cell repertoires in COVID-19. Data came from immunoSEQ multiplex PCR; TCRdb stores just in-frame clones and leaves some out. The sample includes about 160,000 clones, about 85% of them seen just once. The sample was peripheral blood. The receptors derive from a human donor with acute or convalescent COVID-19. The donor label of this sample is uncertain. Both conserved end residues are part of each CDR3. The D gene is left open where the match is weak. The size field is filled for only some rows; it gives once, few, many or a size class.

d_gene	v_gene	j_gene	abundance	CDR3aa	CDR3nt
TRBD1	TRBV18	TRBJ1-1	.	CASSPATTGGQAFF	TGTGCCAGCTCACCAGCGACAACAGGGGGCCAAGCTTTCTTT
.	TRBV7-9	TRBJ2-3	few	CASSSGTRSDTQYF	TGTGCCAGCAGCTCCGGGACAAGATCGGATACGCAGTATTTT
.	TRBV12-3/TRBV12-4	TRBJ1-2	.	CASSSGGVGYTF	TGTGCCAGCTCCTCCGGAGGGGTAGGCTACACCTTC
.	TRBV6-4	TRBJ2-3	.	CASSAAGPDTQYF	TGTGCCAGCAGCGCCGCGGGGCCAGATACGCAGTATTTT
TRBD2	TRBV5-1	TRBJ2-5	.	CASSPRGGGPVETQYF	TGCGCCAGCAGCCCTCGCGGGGGGGGGCCTGTAGAGACCCAGTACTTC
.	TRBV6-6	TRBJ1-1	.	CASTPDSQNTEAFF	TGTGCCAGCACCCCGGACAGCCAGAACACTGAAGCTTTCTTT
TRBD1	TRBV11-2	TRBJ1-1	.	CASSFGQGVNTEAFF	TGTGCCAGCAGCTTCGGGCAGGGGGTCAACACTGAAGCTTTCTTT
.	TRBV7-2	TRBJ1-1	.	CASSAQGLMNTEAFF	TGTGCCAGCAGCGCACAGGGCCTAATGAACACTGAAGCTTTCTTT
.	TRBV7-2	TRBJ1-2	.	CASSPRRTDYGYTF	TGTGCCAGCAGCCCCCGACGGACAGACTATGGCTACACCTTC
.	TRBV9	TRBJ1-3	.	CASSATPGGNTIYF	TGTGCCAGCAGCGCTACGCCAGGGGGAAACACCATATATTTT
.	TRBV20-1	TRBJ1-1	.	CSASKTGTPNTEAFF	TGCAGTGCGAGTAAAACCGGGACACCGAACACTGAAGCTTTCTTT
TRBD2	TRBV7-2	TRBJ2-5	.	CASSLVSGGAETQYF	TGTGCCAGCAGCTTAGTTAGCGGGGGGGCGGAGACCCAGTACTTC
.	TRBV30	TRBJ1-6	.	CAWSVYLRQGSPLHF	TGTGCCTGGAGTGTATATCTCAGACAAGGTTCACCCCTCCACTTT
TRBD1	TRBV7-3	TRBJ2-5	.	CASSPGTVQETQYF	TGTGCCAGCAGCCCGGGGACAGTACAAGAGACCCAGTACTTC
TRBD1	TRBV2	TRBJ1-4	.	CASSGQLNEKLFF	TGTGCCAGCTCGGGACAGCTTAATGAAAAACTGTTTTTT
.	TRBV14	TRBJ1-2	few	CASSQGTVPNYGYTF	TGTGCCAGCAGCCAAGGGACAGTTCCGAACTATGGCTACACCTTC
.	TRBV2	TRBJ2-1	.	CASKGSQPNEQFF	TGTGCCAGCAAGGGGTCCCAGCCCAATGAGCAGTTCTTC
TRBD2	TRBV29-1	TRBJ2-1	.	CSVEPLTSVNEQFF	TGCAGCGTTGAACCGTTGACTAGCGTCAATGAGCAGTTCTTC
TRBD1	TRBV2	TRBJ2-3	once	CASRTGGTDTQYF	TGTGCCAGCCGGACAGGGGGCACAGATACGCAGTATTTT
TRBD1	TRBV5-6	TRBJ2-7	once	CASSQDRGLTSSSYEQYF	TGTGCCAGCAGCCAGGACAGGGGCCTTACTTCAAGCTCCTACGAGCAGTACTTC
.	TRBV4-2	TRBJ1-6	.	CASSQDPPGRANSPLHF	TGTGCCAGCAGCCAAGATCCCCCCGGCAGGGCTAATTCACCCCTCCACTTT
TRBD1	TRBV7-3	TRBJ2-5	.	CTSSLQGAGTETQYF	TGTACCAGCAGCTTACAGGGGGCTGGCACAGAGACCCAGTACTTC
TRBD2	TRBV5-1	TRBJ2-5	.	CASSLKSSGGAGETQYF	TGCGCCAGCAGCTTGAAGAGTAGCGGGGGGGCCGGGGAGACCCAGTACTTC
.	TRBV18	TRBJ2-5	.	CASSPGTSVGQETQYF	TGTGCCAGCTCACCAGGAACAAGCGTAGGCCAAGAGACCCAGTACTTC
TRBD1	TRBV7-2	TRBJ1-2	.	CASSLGGQGGYGYTF	TGTGCCAGCAGCTTAGGGGGACAGGGAGGCTATGGCTACACCTTC
.	TRBV19	TRBJ2-7	.	CASSRGWESYEQYF	TGTGCCAGTAGTAGAGGTTGGGAGTCCTACGAGCAGTACTTC
.	TRBV6-2/TRBV6-3	TRBJ2-1	.	CASSPPLGLRSNEQFF	TGTGCCAGCAGCCCGCCCCTTGGACTGAGAAGCAATGAGCAGTTCTTC
TRBD1	TRBV7-9	TRBJ1-2	.	CASSPWDRGSYGYTF	TGTGCCAGCAGCCCGTGGGACAGGGGCTCCTATGGCTACACCTTC
TRBD2	TRBV5-1	TRBJ2-5	.	CASSFGSGGVYQETQYF	TGCGCCAGCAGCTTTGGAAGCGGGGGGGTCTACCAAGAGACCCAGTACTTC
.	TRBV27	TRBJ1-5	.	CASSLSGGLSNQPQHF	TGTGCCAGCAGTTTATCGGGGGGGTTAAGCAATCAGCCCCAGCATTTT
TRBD1	TRBV7-3	TRBJ1-1	.	CASSRTGANTEAFF	TGTGCCAGCAGCCGGACAGGGGCGAACACTGAAGCTTTCTTT
.	TRBV9	TRBJ2-1	.	CASSVDLVSRDEQFF	TGTGCCAGCAGCGTAGACCTGGTAAGTCGGGATGAGCAGTTCTTC
TRBD2	TRBV5-1	TRBJ2-2	.	CASSFQAGAGTGELFF	TGCGCCAGCAGCTTTCAAGCGGGGGCTGGAACCGGGGAGCTGTTTTTT
TRBD1	TRBV19	TRBJ1-4	.	CASTGQGVLANEKLFF	TGTGCCAGTACTGGACAGGGGGTTTTAGCTAATGAAAAACTGTTTTTT
.	TRBV6-5	TRBJ1-1	.	CASRRGRGNTEAFF	TGTGCCAGCAGGCGGGGGAGAGGGAACACTGAAGCTTTCTTT
.	TRBV7-3	TRBJ1-6	.	CASSLNDRFNSPLHF	TGTGCCAGCAGCTTAAACGACAGATTTAATTCACCCCTCCACTTT
.	TRBV28	TRBJ1-4	.	CASGGVFQTLRAEEKLFF	TGTGCCAGCGGAGGGGTCTTTCAAACTCTTCGGGCGGAAGAAAAACTGTTTTTT
.	TRBV28	TRBJ1-2	.	CASLRGGRNYGYTF	TGTGCCAGCCTCCGGGGGGGAAGAAACTATGGCTACACCTTC
.	TRBV7-3	TRBJ2-3	few	CASSLGHPKSTDTQYF	TGTGCCAGCAGCTTAGGACACCCCAAAAGCACAGATACGCAGTATTTT
.	TRBV3-1/TRBV3-2	TRBJ2-7	few	CASSQSHEQYF	TGTGCCAGCAGCCAAAGCCACGAGCAGTACTTC
.	TRBV7-4	TRBJ1-5	.	CASSSTPYNQPQHF	TGTGCCAGCAGCTCGACACCCTACAATCAGCCCCAGCATTTT
.	TRBV6-6	TRBJ1-4	.	CASSYWSRGTNEKLFF	TGTGCCAGCAGTTATTGGAGCAGGGGAACTAATGAAAAACTGTTTTTT
.	TRBV9	TRBJ2-3	once	CASSVGRGRSTDTQYF	TGTGCCAGCAGCGTAGGTAGGGGAAGGAGCACAGATACGCAGTATTTT
.	TRBV7-9	TRBJ1-4	.	CASSPAGDEKLFF	TGTGCCAGCAGCCCTGCAGGGGATGAAAAACTGTTTTTT
TRBD2	TRBV5-1	TRBJ2-1	.	CASSEVAGDNEQFF	TGCGCCAGCAGCGAGGTAGCGGGGGACAATGAGCAGTTCTTC
.	TRBV7-6	TRBJ1-6	.	CASSLEIGGNSPLHF	TGTGCCAGCAGCTTAGAAATCGGGGGGAATTCACCCCTCCACTTT
TRBD2	TRBV3-1/TRBV3-2	TRBJ2-1	.	CASSHFRTSGGAINEQFF	TGTGCCAGCAGCCATTTTAGGACTAGCGGGGGGGCAATCAATGAGCAGTTCTTC
TRBD1	TRBV11-2	TRBJ1-1	.	CASSLNPGSLQGGAFF	TGTGCCAGCAGCTTAAACCCCGGGAGCTTACAGGGGGGAGCTTTCTTT
TRBD1	TRBV28	TRBJ1-2	.	CASSWTGYGYTF	TGTGCCAGCAGTTGGACAGGCTATGGCTACACCTTC
TRBD2	TRBV6-6	TRBJ2-7	.	CASSGTSGAQYEQYF	TGTGCCAGCAGTGGGACTAGCGGGGCTCAGTACGAGCAGTACTTC
.	TRBV19	TRBJ2-7	few	CASSIRQEVFYEQYF	TGTGCCAGTAGTATCCGACAGGAGGTCTTCTACGAGCAGTACTTC
.	TRBV3-1/TRBV3-2	TRBJ2-5	.	CASSPTLGQGGETQYF	TGTGCCAGCAGCCCAACACTGGGGCAGGGGGGAGAGACCCAGTACTTC
.	TRBV5-4	TRBJ1-2	.	CASSEPGYGYTF	TGTGCCAGCAGTGAACCGGGCTATGGCTACACCTTC
.	TRBV24-1	TRBJ1-1	.	CATSDHKGGSTEAFF	TGTGCCACCAGTGACCACAAGGGGGGGAGCACTGAAGCTTTCTTT
.	TRBV28	TRBJ1-5	.	CASSFQSSGNQPQHF	TGTGCCAGCAGTTTCCAATCATCGGGCAATCAGCCCCAGCATTTT
TRBD1	TRBV6-6	TRBJ1-1	few	CASSHQGQGATEAFF	TGTGCCAGCAGTCACCAGGGACAGGGGGCCACTGAAGCTTTCTTT
.	TRBV14	TRBJ1-2	few	CASSQVPQGRANYGYTF	TGTGCCAGCAGCCAGGTACCACAGGGCCGAGCTAACTATGGCTACACCTTC
.	TRBV21-1	TRBJ2-2	.	CASSKGGRGANTGELFF	TGTGCCAGCAGCAAAGGGGGAAGGGGCGCGAACACCGGGGAGCTGTTTTTT
TRBD1	TRBV5-5	TRBJ1-5	.	CASSRQGKGDSNQPQHF	TGTGCCAGCAGTCGACAGGGAAAAGGGGATAGCAATCAGCCCCAGCATTTT
.	TRBV5-6	TRBJ1-5	.	CASSLAGQRSQPQHF	TGTGCCAGCAGCTTGGCCGGGCAGCGGAGTCAGCCCCAGCATTTT